These T cell receptor beta chains were read from a single sample in a study of CD8 T cells in ankylosing spondylitis. Using its own MiXCR run on the 5' RACE reads, TCRdb lists one record per CDR3 protein. The table shows approximately 350,000 distinct CDR3 sequences, with 20% occurring only once. The specimen was blood, either unsorted or a sorted T cell fraction (not recorded which). Source of these receptors: a male donor with ankylosing spondylitis or in good health (not recorded which). Each CDR3 is given with its conserved first and last residue. The order of the fields is V gene, D gene, J gene, clone size, CDR3 protein, CDR3 DNA. D genes are given only for firm matches. Rows give clone size only sometimes, using once, few, many, or a class for an expanded clone.

>TRBV12-3/TRBV12-4|NA|TRBJ2-7|few
CASSPTKAYEQYF
TGTGCCAGCAGCCCTACTAAGGCCTACGAGCAGTACTTC
>TRBV29-1|TRBD1|TRBJ2-3|NA
CSVGQGYSTDTQYF
TGCAGCGTTGGACAGGGGTATAGCACAGATACGCAGTATTTT
>TRBV12-3/TRBV12-4|NA|TRBJ2-1|few
CASSLEAGGYNEQFF
TGTGCCAGCAGTTTAGAGGCTGGGGGTTACAATGAGCAGTTCTTC
>TRBV12-3/TRBV12-4|TRBD1|TRBJ2-7|few
CASSSTGTVWLGQYF
TGTGCCAGCAGCAGTACCGGGACAGTCTGGTTGGGGCAGTACTTC
>TRBV6-1|NA|TRBJ2-1|NA
CASSESRQTYNEQFF
TGTGCCAGCAGTGAATCAAGGCAAACCTACAATGAGCAGTTCTTC
>TRBV11-1|NA|TRBJ2-7|NA
CASSLGRGAPYEQYF
TGTGCCAGCAGCTTAGGGAGGGGGGCCCCCTACGAGCAGTACTTC
>TRBV4-1|NA|TRBJ2-3|NA
CASSQEETIQYTQYF
TGCGCCAGCAGCCAAGAGGAGACCATACAGTATACGCAGTATTTT
>TRBV7-9|NA|TRBJ2-7|NA
CASSGRTTNYEQYF
TGTGCCAGCAGCGGCCGGACAACGAATTACGAGCAGTACTTC
>TRBV5-1|NA|TRBJ2-7|few
CASSPGGGDTYYTYEQYF
TGCGCCAGCAGCCCTGGAGGGGGAGACACATACTACACCTACGAGCAGTACTTC
>TRBV25-1|NA|TRBJ2-2|few
CASGPGQNTGELFF
TGTGCCAGCGGCCCGGGACAGAACACCGGGGAGCTGTTTTTT
>TRBV24-1|NA|TRBJ2-4|NA
CATAPRDPPHIQYF
TGTGCCACAGCCCCTCGGGATCCCCCACACATTCAGTACTTC
>TRBV11-2|NA|TRBJ2-7|many
CASSLRAYEQYF
TGTGCCAGCAGTTTACGGGCCTACGAGCAGTACTTC
>TRBV11-1|NA|TRBJ2-3|NA
CASSALLPSTDTQYF
TGTGCCAGCAGCGCTCTTCTCCCTAGCACAGATACGCAGTATTTT
>TRBV24-1|NA|TRBJ2-1|NA
CATSDAEQDGLQNEQFF
TGTGCCACCAGTGATGCAGAGCAGGACGGACTACAGAATGAGCAGTTCTTC
>TRBV10-3|NA|TRBJ2-7|few
CDARDGSEQYF
TGTGACGCCCGAGACGGGAGCGAGCAGTACTTC
>TRBV27|TRBD1|TRBJ2-7|few
CASKPGGPAYEQYF
TGTGCCAGCAAACCAGGGGGTCCCGCCTACGAGCAGTACTTC